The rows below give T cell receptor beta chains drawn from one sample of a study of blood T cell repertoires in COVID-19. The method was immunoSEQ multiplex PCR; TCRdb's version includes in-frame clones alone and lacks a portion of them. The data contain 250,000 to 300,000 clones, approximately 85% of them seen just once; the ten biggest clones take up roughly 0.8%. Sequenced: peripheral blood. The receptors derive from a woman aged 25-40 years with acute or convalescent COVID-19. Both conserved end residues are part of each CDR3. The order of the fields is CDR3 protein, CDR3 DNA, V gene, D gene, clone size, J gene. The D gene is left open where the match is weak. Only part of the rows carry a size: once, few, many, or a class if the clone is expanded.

CASSLARALQETQYF TGTGCCAGCAGCTTAGCCAGGGCTCTTCAAGAGACCCAGTACTTC TRBV7-9 - - TRBJ2-5
CASSQNTGTGVGYTF TGTGCCAGCAGTCAAAATACCGGGACAGGGGTAGGCTACACCTTC TRBV7-9 TRBD1 - TRBJ1-2
CASSVDTMNTEAFF TGTGCCAGCAGCGTTGACACAATGAACACTGAAGCTTTCTTT TRBV21-1 - - TRBJ1-1
CASSYFGPAETQYF TGTGCCAGCAGTTACTTCGGTCCTGCGGAGACCCAGTACTTC TRBV6-5 - - TRBJ2-5
CASSMGAGVRDGYTF TGTGCCAGTAGTATGGGTGCCGGAGTTCGCGATGGCTACACCTTC TRBV19 - - TRBJ1-2
CASSFESGLAGGRRTGELFF TGTGCCAGCAGTTTTGAGTCGGGACTAGCGGGAGGGCGAAGGACCGGGGAGCTGTTTTTT TRBV28 TRBD2 - TRBJ2-2
CASSPGTVNFYTF TGCGCCAGCAGTCCCGGGACAGTGAATTTCTACACCTTC TRBV5-1 TRBD1 once TRBJ1-2
CASSSSPLTGIGELFF TGTGCCAGCAGCTCCTCCCCTCTTACAGGGATCGGGGAGCTGTTTTTT TRBV5-4 - - TRBJ2-2
CASSLGGTSGHTDTQYF TGCGCCAGCAGCTTGGGAGGGACTAGCGGACACACAGATACGCAGTATTTT TRBV5-1 TRBD2 - TRBJ2-3
CASSLAKLAGGDEQYF TGTGCCAGCAGCTTAGCGAAACTAGCGGGAGGGGACGAGCAGTACTTC TRBV7-2 TRBD2 - TRBJ2-7
CASSLRGSSYNSPLHF TGTGCCAGCAGCTTGAGGGGGAGCTCCTATAATTCACCCCTCCACTTT TRBV7-3 - - TRBJ1-6
CASSLGLPGETQYF TGTGCCAGCAGCTTAGGTCTCCCGGGGGAGACCCAGTACTTC TRBV7-9 - - TRBJ2-5
CATSDTDRGYNQPQHF TGTGCCACCAGTGATACTGACAGGGGGTACAATCAGCCCCAGCATTTT TRBV24-1 TRBD1 few TRBJ1-5
CASSSRDRETQYF TGTGCCAGCAGCTCCCGGGACAGGGAGACCCAGTACTTC TRBV13 TRBD1 - TRBJ2-5
CASSLMDRGSNEQFF TGTGCCAGCAGCCTAATGGACAGGGGAAGCAATGAGCAGTTCTTC TRBV7-8 TRBD1 - TRBJ2-1
CASSPSPQGSTEAFF TGTGCCAGCAGCCCTTCCCCTCAGGGGAGCACTGAAGCTTTCTTT TRBV7-3 - - TRBJ1-1